This TCR beta chain was recorded in a study of blood T cell repertoires in COVID-19. About the study: The United States, Italy and Spain provided the acute and convalescent COVID-19 samples. T cells, B-cell-depleted T cells, or PBMCs provided the cDNA or gDNA that served as material.

Libraries were prepared by immunoSEQ multiplex PCR; TCRdb keeps only in-frame clonotypes and omits some of them. The table includes roughly 260,000 clones, roughly four fifths detected once. CDR3 length equals 18 residues. Looked up from germline, CDR1 is KGHSH and CDR2 is LQKENI. V was pared by 8 bases and J by 3 bases, with 26 bases between. The sequencing input was peripheral blood. The TCR comes from a woman in her 70s with acute or convalescent COVID-19. The chain is built from TRBV18 and TRBJ1-3, with a tentative D call TRBD1 (5 bases). The DNA of the CDR3 is TGTGCCAGCCTACCCCGGCTCAACCACGCAGGGAATGGAAACACCATATATTTT. Its translation is CASLPRLNHAGNGNTIYF.